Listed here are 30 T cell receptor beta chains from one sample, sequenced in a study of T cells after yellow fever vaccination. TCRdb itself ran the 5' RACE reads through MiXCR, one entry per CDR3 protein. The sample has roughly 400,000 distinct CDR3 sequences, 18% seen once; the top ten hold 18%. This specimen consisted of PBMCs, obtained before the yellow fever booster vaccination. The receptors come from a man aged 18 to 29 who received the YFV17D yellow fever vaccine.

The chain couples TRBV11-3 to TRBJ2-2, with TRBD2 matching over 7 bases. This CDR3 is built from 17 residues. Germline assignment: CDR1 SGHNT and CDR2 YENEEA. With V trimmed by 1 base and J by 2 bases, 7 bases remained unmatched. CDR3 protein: CASSLVAGLLNTGELFF. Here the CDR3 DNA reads TGTGCCAGCAGCTTAGTGGCGGGACTACTCAACACCGGGGAGCTGTTTTTT.

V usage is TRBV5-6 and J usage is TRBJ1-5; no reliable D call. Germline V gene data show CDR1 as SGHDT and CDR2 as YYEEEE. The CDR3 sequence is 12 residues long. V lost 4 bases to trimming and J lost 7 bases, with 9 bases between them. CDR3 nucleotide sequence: TGTGCCAGCAGCACAGCTTTCCAGCCCCAGCATTTT. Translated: CASSTAFQPQHF.

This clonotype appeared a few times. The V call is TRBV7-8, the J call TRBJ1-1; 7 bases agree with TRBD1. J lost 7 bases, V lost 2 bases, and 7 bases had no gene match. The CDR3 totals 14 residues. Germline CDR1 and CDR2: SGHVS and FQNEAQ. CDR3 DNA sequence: TGTGCCAGCAGCTTATTACGGACAGGCCTTGAAGCTTTCTTT. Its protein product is CASSLLRTGLEAFF.

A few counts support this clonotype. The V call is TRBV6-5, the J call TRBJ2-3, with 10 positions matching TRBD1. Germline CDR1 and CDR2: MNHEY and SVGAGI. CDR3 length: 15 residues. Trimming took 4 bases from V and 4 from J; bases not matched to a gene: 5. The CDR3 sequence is CASSSPGTGADTQYF. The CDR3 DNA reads TGTGCCAGCAGTTCCCCTGGGACAGGGGCAGATACGCAGTATTTT.

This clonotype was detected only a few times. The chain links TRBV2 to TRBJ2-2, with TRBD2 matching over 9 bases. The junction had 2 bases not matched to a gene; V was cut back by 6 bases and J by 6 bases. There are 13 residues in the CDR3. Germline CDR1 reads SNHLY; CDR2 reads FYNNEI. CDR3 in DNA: TGTGCCAGCAGGAAGCGGGGGGCCGGGGAGCTGTTTTTT. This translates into CASRKRGAGELFF.

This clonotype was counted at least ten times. DNA for the CDR3: TGCAGTGCTTCAGGAAATCTAGCGGGGGGGCCCTACAATGAGCAGTTCTTC. It is translated as CSASGNLAGGPYNEQFF. The J gene is TRBJ2-1, the V gene TRBV20-1, with TRBD2 identical over 12 bases. J lost 2 bases, V lost 5 bases, and 10 bases had no gene match. Germline V gives CDR1 DFQATT, CDR2 SNEGSKA (reference sequence). The CDR3 loop spans 17 amino acids.

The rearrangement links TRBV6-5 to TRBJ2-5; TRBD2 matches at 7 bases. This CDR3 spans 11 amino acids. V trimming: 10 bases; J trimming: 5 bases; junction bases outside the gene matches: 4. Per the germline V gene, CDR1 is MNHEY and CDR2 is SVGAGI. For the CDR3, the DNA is TGTGCCACTACCGGGGGGGAGACCCAGTACTTC. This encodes CATTGGETQYF.

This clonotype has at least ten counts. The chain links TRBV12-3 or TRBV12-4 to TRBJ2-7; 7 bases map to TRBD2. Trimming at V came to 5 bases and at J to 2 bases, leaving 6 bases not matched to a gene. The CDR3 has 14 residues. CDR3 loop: CASSPRGVTYEQYF. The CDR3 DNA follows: TGTGCCAGCAGTCCCCGGGGGGTCACCTACGAGCAGTACTTC.

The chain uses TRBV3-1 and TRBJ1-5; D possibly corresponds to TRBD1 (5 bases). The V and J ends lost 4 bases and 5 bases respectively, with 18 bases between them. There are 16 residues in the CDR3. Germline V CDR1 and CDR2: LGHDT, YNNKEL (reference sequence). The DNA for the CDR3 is TGTGCCAGCAGCCTGGGACTGGGGAAGAGAGATCAGCCCCAGCATTTT. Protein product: CASSLGLGKRDQPQHF.

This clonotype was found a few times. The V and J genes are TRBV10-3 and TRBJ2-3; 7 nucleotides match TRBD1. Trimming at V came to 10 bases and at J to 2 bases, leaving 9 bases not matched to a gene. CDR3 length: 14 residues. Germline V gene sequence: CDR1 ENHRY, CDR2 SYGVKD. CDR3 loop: CATTSGQHTDTQYF. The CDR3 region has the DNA TGTGCCACAACTTCGGGACAGCACACAGATACGCAGTATTTT.

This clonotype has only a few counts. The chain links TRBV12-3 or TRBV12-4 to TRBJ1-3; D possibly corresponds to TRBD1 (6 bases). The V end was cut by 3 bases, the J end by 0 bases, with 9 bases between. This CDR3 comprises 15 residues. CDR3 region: CASSFGQSSGNTIYF. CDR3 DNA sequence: TGTGCCAGCAGTTTTGGACAGAGCTCTGGAAACACCATATATTTT.

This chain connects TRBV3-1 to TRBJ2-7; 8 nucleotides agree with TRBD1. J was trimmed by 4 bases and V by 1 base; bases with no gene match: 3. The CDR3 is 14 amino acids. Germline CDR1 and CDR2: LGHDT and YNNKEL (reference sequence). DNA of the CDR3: TGTGCCAGCAGCCAAGGACAGGGGATTTACGAGCAGTACTTC. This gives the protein CASSQGQGIYEQYF.

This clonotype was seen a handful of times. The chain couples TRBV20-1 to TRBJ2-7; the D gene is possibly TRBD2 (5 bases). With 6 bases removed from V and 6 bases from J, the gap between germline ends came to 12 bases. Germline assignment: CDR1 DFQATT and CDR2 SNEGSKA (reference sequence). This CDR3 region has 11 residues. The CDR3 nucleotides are TGCAGTGCCGGGGAGAGAGGCGAGCAGTACTTC. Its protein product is CSAGERGEQYF.

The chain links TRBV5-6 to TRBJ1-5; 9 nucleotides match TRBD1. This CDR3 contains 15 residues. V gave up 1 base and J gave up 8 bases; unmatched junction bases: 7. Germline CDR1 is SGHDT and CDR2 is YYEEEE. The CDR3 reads CASSLRGQGLKPQHF. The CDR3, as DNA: TGTGCCAGCAGCTTGCGGGGACAGGGTCTTAAGCCCCAGCATTTT.

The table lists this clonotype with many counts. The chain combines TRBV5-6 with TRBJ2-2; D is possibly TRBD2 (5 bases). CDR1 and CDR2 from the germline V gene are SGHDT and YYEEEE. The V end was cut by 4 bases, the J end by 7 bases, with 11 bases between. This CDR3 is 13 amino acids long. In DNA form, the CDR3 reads TGTGCCAGCAGCGCCTGGAGCGGCGGGGAGCTGTTTTTT. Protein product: CASSAWSGGELFF.

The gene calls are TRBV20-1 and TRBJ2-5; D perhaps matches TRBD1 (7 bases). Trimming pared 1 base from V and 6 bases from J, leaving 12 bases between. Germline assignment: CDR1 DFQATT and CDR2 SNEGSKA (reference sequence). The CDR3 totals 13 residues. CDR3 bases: TGCAGTGCTAGAGGCAGGGGGGTGCAGACCCAGTACTTC. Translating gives CSARGRGVQTQYF.

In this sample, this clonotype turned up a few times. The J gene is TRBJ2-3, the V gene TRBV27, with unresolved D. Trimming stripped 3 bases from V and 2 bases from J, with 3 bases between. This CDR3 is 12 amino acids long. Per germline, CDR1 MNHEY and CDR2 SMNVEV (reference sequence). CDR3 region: CASSFNTDTQYF. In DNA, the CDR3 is TGTGCCAGCAGTTTCAACACAGATACGCAGTATTTT.

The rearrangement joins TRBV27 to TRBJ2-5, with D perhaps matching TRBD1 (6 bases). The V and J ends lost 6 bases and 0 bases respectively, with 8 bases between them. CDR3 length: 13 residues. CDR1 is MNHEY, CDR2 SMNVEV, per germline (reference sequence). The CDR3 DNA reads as TGTGCCAGCAGGGGGACAAACCAAGAGACCCAGTACTTC. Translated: CASRGTNQETQYF.

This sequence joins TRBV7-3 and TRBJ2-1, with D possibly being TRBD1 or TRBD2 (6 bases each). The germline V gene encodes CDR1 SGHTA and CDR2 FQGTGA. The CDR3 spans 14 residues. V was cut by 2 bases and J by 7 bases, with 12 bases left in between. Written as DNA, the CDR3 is TGTGCCAGCAGCTTAGGGGGGCCGGAGAATGAGCAGTTCTTC. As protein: CASSLGGPENEQFF.

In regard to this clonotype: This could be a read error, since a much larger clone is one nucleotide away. The CDR3 protein is CASSRTSGGNNEQFF. CDR3 DNA sequence: TGTGCCAGCAGCCGTACTAGCGGGGGAAACAATGAGCAGTTCTTC. The chain uses TRBV11-3 and TRBJ2-1; TRBD2 matches at 11 bases. The CDR3 covers 15 residues. Per germline, CDR1 SGHNT and CDR2 YENEEA. The ends lost 5 bases at V and 5 bases at J; junction bases unmatched: 5.

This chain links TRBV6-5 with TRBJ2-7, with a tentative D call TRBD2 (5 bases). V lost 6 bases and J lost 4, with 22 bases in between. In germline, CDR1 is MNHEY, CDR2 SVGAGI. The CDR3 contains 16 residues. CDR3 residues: CASSRDEGQLGYEQYF. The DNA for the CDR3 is TGTGCCAGCAGCCGCGATGAGGGCCAATTAGGGTACGAGCAGTACTTC.

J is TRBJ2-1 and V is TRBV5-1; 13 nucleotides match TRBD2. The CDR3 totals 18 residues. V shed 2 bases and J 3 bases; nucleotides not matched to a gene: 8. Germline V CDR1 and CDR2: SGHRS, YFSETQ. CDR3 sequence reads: CASSLRPTSGGYYNEQFF. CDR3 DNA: TGCGCCAGCAGCTTACGCCCGACTAGCGGGGGGTACTACAATGAGCAGTTCTTC.

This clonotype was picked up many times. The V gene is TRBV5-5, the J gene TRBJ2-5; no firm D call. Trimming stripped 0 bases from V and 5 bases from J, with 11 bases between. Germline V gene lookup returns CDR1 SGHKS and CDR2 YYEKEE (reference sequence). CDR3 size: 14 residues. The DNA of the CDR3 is TGTGCCAGCAGCTTGGAAGGTCTGCAGGAGACCCAGTACTTC. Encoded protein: CASSLEGLQETQYF. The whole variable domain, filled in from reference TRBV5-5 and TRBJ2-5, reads DAGVTQSPTHLIKTRGQQVTLRCSPISGHKSVSWYQQVLGQGPQFIFQYYEKEERGRGNFPDRFSARQFPNYSSELNVNALLLGDSALYLCASSLEGLQETQYFGPGTRLLVL.

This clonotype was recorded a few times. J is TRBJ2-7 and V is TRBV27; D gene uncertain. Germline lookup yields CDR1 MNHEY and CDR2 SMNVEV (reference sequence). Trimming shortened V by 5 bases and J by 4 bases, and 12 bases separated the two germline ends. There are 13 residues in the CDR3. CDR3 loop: CASSPRRGYEQYV. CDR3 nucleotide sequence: TGTGCCAGCAGTCCCCGACGAGGTTACGAGCAGTACGTC.

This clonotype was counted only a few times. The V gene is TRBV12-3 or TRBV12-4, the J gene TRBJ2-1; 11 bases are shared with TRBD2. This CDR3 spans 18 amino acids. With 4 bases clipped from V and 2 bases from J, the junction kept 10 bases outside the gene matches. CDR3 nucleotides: TGTGCCAGCAGTTCGGACCGATCGGGACTAGCGGCCTACAATGAGCAGTTCTTC. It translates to CASSSDRSGLAAYNEQFF.

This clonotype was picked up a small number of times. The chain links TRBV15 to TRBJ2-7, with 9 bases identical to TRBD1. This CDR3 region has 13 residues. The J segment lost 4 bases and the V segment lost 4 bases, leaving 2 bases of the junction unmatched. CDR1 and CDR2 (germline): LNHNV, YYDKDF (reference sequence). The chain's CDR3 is CATSMGTGYEQYV. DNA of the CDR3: TGTGCCACCAGCATGGGGACAGGGTACGAGCAGTACGTC.

CDR3 DNA sequence: TGCGCCAGCAGTGAGGGTAGCCATGGCTACACCTTC. Its protein is CASSEGSHGYTF. The chain has TRBV5-1 and TRBJ1-2; D uncertain. Per the germline V gene, CDR1 is SGHRS and CDR2 is YFSETQ. This CDR3 contains 12 residues. Trimming left V 5 bases short and J 6 bases short, with 11 bases between.

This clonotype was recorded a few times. CDR3: CASSSPGGGPYNEQFF. The CDR3, as DNA: TGTGCCAGCAGCTCCCCCGGGGGGGGCCCCTACAATGAGCAGTTCTTC. The J gene is TRBJ2-1, the V gene TRBV11-2; 8 nucleotides match TRBD2. Germline-derived CDR1 and CDR2 are SGHAT and FQNNGV. The CDR3 runs 16 residues. After removal of 4 bases from V and 2 bases from J, the junction contained 7 bases not matched to a gene.

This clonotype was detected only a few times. The CDR3: CASSWGTSRRSSHRTDTQYF. The CDR3 bases are TGTGCCAGCAGCTGGGGGACTAGTCGCCGAAGTTCTCATCGCACAGATACGCAGTATTTT. The chain couples TRBV7-2 to TRBJ2-3, with TRBD2 identical over 8 bases. Germline loops: CDR1 SGHTA, CDR2 FQGNSA. Unmatched junction bases numbered 19, after V lost 4 bases and J lost 1 base. The CDR3 has 20 residues. Full variable domain (missing parts from reference TRBV7-2 and TRBJ2-3): GAGVSQSPSNKVTEKGKDVELRCDPISGHTALYWYRQSLGQGLEFLIYFQGNSAPDKSGLPSDRFSAERTGGSVSTLTIQRTQQEDSAVYLCASSWGTSRRSSHRTDTQYFGPGTRLTVL.

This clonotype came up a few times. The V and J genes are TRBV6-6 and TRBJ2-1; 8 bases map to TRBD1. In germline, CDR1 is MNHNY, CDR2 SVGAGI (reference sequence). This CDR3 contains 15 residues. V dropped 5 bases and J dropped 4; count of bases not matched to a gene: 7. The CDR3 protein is CASSQDRVGYNEQFF. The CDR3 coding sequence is TGTGCCAGCAGTCAGGACAGGGTGGGTTACAATGAGCAGTTCTTC.